The 8 T cell receptor beta chains below all came from one sample that was sequenced in a study of identical twins. Each CDR3 protein is one row after TCRdb ran MiXCR on the 5' RACE reads. The sample yields about 210,000 distinct CDR3 sequences, around 9.6% seen once. The sample taken for sequencing was memory (CD45RO+) T cells sorted from blood. These receptors came from a woman in her late teens or twenties in good health.

The CDR3 coding sequence is TGCAGTGCCTCGGGACAGGCGCACTACGAGCAGTACTTC. Translated, it gives CSASGQAHYEQYF. The chain recombines TRBV20-1 with TRBJ2-7; 8 bases match TRBD1. The ends lost 6 bases at V and 3 bases at J; junction bases unmatched: 7. This CDR3 is 13 amino acids long. CDR1 DFQATT and CDR2 SNEGSKA come from the germline V gene (reference sequence).

This clonotype was found a few times. This chain uses TRBV25-1 with TRBJ1-3; no clear D. The V end was cut by 3 bases, the J end by 0 bases, with 6 bases between. The germline gives CDR1 MGHDK, CDR2 SYGVNS. The CDR3 has 14 residues. The CDR3 sequence: CASSDEASGNTIYF. The CDR3 nucleotides are TGTGCCAGCAGTGACGAGGCCTCTGGAAACACCATATATTTT.

This clonotype was recorded at least ten times. The genes are TRBV2 and TRBJ2-7; 7 nucleotides agree with TRBD1. Germline assignment: CDR1 SNHLY and CDR2 FYNNEI. The CDR3 loop spans 13 amino acids. V shed 5 bases, J shed 1 base, and the junction held 2 bases outside the gene matches. In DNA, the CDR3 is TGTGCCAGCAGTCTGGACAGGTCCTACGAGCAGTACTTC. It specifies CASSLDRSYEQYF.

V usage is TRBV7-2 and J usage is TRBJ2-5; D remains ambiguous. Trimming stripped 5 bases from V and 4 bases from J, with 8 bases between. The CDR3 spans 12 residues. CDR1 and CDR2 (germline): SGHTA, FQGNSA. The CDR3 DNA follows: TGTGCCAGCAGCCGGGCCCGAGAGACCCAGTACTTC. Translation: CASSRARETQYF.

The V call is TRBV7-8, the J call TRBJ2-1; D unclear. The CDR3 spans 16 residues. Trimming pared 1 base from V and 7 bases from J, leaving 17 bases between. Per germline, CDR1 SGHVS and CDR2 FQNEAQ. CDR3 region: CASSLERPPVLNEQFF. In nucleotides, the CDR3 is TGTGCCAGCAGCTTAGAGAGGCCCCCCGTCTTGAATGAGCAGTTCTTC. The full variable domain, with the rest looked up from reference TRBV7-8 and TRBJ2-1, is GAGVSQSPRYKVAKRGQDVALRCDPISGHVSLFWYQQALGQGPEFLTYFQNEAQLDKSGLPSDRFFAERPEGSVSTLKIQRTQQEDSAVYLCASSLERPPVLNEQFFGPGTRLTVL.

V is TRBV15 and J is TRBJ2-3; tentative D call: TRBD1 (6 bases). This CDR3 contains 14 residues. Germline V gene sequence: CDR1 LNHNV, CDR2 YYDKDF (reference sequence). Trimming removed 7 bases from V and 4 bases from J, with 15 bases in between. The CDR3 is CATNTGHQADTQYF. In DNA form, the CDR3 reads TGTGCCACCAATACAGGGCATCAGGCAGATACGCAGTATTTT.

At least ten counts were recorded for this clonotype. J is TRBJ2-7 and V is TRBV6-1, with D perhaps assigned TRBD1 or TRBD2 (5 bases each). This CDR3 has 15 amino acids. Germline-derived CDR1 and CDR2 are MNHNS and SASEGT. Deletions cut 5 bases from V and 2 bases from J, with 16 bases between. The CDR3 nucleotides are TGTGCCAGCAGTACCCCGGGACGGTCAACCTACGAGCAGTACTTC. Encoded protein: CASSTPGRSTYEQYF.

This clonotype was counted between two and nine times. This chain connects TRBV5-1 to TRBJ2-7; 7 positions match TRBD1. CDR1 is SGHRS, CDR2 YFSETQ, per germline. This CDR3 region has 13 residues. Losses at the gene ends were 4 bases for V and 2 bases for J; bases not matched to a gene: 3. The CDR3 sequence is CASSGGQAYEQYF. CDR3 in DNA: TGCGCCAGCAGCGGTGGACAGGCCTACGAGCAGTACTTC.